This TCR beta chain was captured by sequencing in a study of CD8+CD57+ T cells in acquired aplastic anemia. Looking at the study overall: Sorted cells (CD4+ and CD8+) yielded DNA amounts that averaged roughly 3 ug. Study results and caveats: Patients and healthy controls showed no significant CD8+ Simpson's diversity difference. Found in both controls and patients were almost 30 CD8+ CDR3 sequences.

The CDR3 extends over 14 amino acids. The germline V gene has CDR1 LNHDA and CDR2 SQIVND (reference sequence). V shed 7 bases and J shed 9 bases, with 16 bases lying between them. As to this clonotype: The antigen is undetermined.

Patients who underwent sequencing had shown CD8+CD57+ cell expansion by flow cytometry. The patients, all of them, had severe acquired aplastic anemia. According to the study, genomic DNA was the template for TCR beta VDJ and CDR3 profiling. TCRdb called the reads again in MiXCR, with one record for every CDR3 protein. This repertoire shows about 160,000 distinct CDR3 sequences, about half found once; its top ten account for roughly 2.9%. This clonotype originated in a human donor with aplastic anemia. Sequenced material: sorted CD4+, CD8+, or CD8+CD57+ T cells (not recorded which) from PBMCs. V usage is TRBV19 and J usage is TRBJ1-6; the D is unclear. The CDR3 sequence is CASTLGLSGSPLHF. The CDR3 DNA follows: TGTGCCAGTACCCTTGGATTATCCGGTTCACCCCTCCACTTT.